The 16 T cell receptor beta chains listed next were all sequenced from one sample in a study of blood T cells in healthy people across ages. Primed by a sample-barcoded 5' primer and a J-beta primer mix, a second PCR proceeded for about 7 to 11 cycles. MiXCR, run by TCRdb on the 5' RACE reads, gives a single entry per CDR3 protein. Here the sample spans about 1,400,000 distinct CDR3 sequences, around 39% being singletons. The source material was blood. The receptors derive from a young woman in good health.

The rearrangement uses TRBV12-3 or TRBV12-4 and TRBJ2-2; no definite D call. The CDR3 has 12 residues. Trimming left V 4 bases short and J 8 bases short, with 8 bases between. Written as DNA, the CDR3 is TGTGCCAGCAGTTCCCTCAGGGGGGAGCTGTTTTTT. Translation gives CASSSLRGELFF.

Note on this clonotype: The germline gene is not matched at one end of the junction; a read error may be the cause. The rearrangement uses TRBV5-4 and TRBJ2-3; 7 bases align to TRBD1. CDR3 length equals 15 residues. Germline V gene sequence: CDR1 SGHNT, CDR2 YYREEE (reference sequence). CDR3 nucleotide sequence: TGTGCCAGCAGCCGGGACAGCGTCCCCACAGAGACGCAGTATTTT. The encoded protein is CASSRDSVPTETQYF.

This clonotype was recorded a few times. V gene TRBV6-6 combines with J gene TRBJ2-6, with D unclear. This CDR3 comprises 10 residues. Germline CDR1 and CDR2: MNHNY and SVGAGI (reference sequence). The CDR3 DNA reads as TGTGTCTCTGGGGCCAACGTCCTGACTTTC. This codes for CVSGANVLTF.

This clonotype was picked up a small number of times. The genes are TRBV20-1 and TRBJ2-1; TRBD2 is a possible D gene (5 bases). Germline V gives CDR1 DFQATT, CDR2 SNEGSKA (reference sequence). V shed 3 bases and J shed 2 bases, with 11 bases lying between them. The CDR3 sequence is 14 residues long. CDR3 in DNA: TGCAGTGCTAGCCCAGCGGCCACCTACAATGAGCAGTTCTTC. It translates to CSASPAATYNEQFF.

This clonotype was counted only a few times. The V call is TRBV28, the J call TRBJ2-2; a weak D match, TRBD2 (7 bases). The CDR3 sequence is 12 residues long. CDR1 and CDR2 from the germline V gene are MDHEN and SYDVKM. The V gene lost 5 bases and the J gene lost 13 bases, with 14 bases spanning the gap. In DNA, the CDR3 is TGTGCCAGCAGTGGGGGGGCAGGGCTGCTGTTTTTT. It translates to CASSGGAGLLFF.

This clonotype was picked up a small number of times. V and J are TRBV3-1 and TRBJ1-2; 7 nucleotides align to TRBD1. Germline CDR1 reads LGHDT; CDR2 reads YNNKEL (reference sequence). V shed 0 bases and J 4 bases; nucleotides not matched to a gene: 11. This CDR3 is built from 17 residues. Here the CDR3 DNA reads TGTGCCAGCAGCCAAGAGGTTAGGGGGCTGGAGGGCTATGGCTACACCTTC. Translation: CASSQEVRGLEGYGYTF.

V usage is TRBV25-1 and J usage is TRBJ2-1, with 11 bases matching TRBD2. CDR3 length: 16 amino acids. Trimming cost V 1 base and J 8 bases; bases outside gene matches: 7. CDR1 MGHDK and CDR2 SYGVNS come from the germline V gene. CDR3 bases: TGTGCCAGCAGTGAATTAGCGGGGGGGCCGGCGGATGAGCAGTTCTTC. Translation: CASSELAGGPADEQFF. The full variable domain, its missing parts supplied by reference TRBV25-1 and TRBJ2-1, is EADIYQTPRYLVIGTGKKITLECSQTMGHDKMYWYQQDPGMELHLIHYSYGVNSTEKGDLSSESTVSRIRTEHFPLTLESARPSHTSQYLCASSELAGGPADEQFFGPGTRLTVL.

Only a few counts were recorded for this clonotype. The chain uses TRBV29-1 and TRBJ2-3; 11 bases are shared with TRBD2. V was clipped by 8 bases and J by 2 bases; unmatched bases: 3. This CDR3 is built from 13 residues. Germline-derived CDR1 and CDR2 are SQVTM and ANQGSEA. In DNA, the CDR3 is TGCAGCCAGACTAGCGGGGTCACAGATACGCAGTATTTT. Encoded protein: CSQTSGVTDTQYF.

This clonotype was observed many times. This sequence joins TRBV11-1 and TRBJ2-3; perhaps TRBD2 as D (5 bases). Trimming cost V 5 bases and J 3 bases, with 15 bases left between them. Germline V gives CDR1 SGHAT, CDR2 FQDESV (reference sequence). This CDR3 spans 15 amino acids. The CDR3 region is CASSPLARTTDTQYF. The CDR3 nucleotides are TGTGCCAGCAGCCCGTTGGCCCGGACTACAGATACGCAGTATTTT.

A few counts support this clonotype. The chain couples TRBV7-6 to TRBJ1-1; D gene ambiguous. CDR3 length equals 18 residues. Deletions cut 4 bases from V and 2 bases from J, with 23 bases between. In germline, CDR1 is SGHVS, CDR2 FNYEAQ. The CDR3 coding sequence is TGTGCCAGCAGCTCCTATATTGCACCTCCGGCGGGAAACACTGAAGCTTTCTTT. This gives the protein CASSSYIAPPAGNTEAFF.

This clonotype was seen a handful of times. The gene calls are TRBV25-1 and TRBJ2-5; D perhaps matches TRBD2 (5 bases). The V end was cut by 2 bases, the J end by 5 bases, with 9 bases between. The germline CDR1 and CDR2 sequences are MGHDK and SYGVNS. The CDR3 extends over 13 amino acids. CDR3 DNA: TGTGCCAGCAGTGAAAATTCGGGGGAGACCCAGTACTTC. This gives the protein CASSENSGETQYF.

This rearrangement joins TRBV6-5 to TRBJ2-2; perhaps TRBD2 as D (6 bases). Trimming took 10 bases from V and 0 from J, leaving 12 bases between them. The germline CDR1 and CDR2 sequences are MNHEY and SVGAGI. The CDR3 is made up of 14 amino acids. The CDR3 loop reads CATWREANTGELFF. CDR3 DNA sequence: TGTGCCACCTGGAGGGAGGCGAACACCGGGGAGCTGTTTTTT.

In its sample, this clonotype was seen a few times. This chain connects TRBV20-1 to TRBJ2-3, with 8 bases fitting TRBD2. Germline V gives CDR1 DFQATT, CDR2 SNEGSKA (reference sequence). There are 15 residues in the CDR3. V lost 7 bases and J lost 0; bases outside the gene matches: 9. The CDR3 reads CSGRSSGFSTDTQYF. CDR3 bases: TGCAGTGGCCGGTCTAGCGGGTTCAGCACAGATACGCAGTATTTT.

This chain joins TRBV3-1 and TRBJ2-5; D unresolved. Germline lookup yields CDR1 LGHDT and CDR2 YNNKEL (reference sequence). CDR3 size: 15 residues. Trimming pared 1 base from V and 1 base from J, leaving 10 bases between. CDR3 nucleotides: TGTGCCAGCAGCCAAGTTTCGGCAGGCCAAGAGACCCAGTACTTC. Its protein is CASSQVSAGQETQYF.

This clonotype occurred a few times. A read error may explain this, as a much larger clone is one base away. CDR3 protein: CSARGSGPETQYF. DNA for the CDR3: TGCAGTGCTAGAGGAAGCGGACCGGAGACCCAGTACTTC. The genes are TRBV20-1 and TRBJ2-5; perhaps TRBD2 as D (5 bases). The CDR3 has 13 amino acids. V dropped 1 base and J dropped 5 bases, with 11 bases sitting between them. CDR1 DFQATT and CDR2 SNEGSKA come from the germline V gene (reference sequence).

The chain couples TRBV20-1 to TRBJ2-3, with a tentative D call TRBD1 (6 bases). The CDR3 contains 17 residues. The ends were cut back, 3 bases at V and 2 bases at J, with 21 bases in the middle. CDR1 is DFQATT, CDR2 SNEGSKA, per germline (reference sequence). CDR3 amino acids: CSARLLRDTRVTDTQYF. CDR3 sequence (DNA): TGCAGTGCTAGGCTTTTACGGGACACACGAGTCACAGATACGCAGTATTTT.